This passage covers 10 T cell receptor beta chains from one sample sequenced in a study of T cells in Graves' hyperthyroidism and ophthalmopathy. RNA transcripts served as the template for amplifying TCR beta CDR3 regions. First-round RT-PCR of the TCR CDR3 relied on the HTBI primer set. Using its own MiXCR run on the multiplex PCR reads, TCRdb lists one record per CDR3 protein. The top ten clones hold about 20% of a sample with more than 350,000 distinct CDR3 sequences, about 16% of them seen once. Specimen: blood. The source of these receptors is a woman aged 55-70 years with Graves' ophthalmopathy.

Ten or more counts support this clonotype. V is TRBV28 and J is TRBJ1-2; D unresolved. Between the trimmed V and J ends, which lost 1 base and 5 bases, there was a span of 5 bases. The CDR3 spans 12 residues. Germline CDR1 reads MDHEN; CDR2 reads SYDVKM. CDR3 coding DNA: TGTGCCAGCAGTTTATTGAGTTATGGCTACACCTTC. Protein sequence: CASSLLSYGYTF.

V is TRBV29-1 and J is TRBJ2-7, with D perhaps TRBD2 (6 bases). Trimming pared 6 bases from V and 0 bases from J, leaving 15 bases between. The CDR3 loop spans 14 amino acids. Germline lookup yields CDR1 SQVTM and CDR2 ANQGSEA. CDR3 region: CSVRGGNPSYEQYF. CDR3 in DNA: TGCAGCGTGCGGGGCGGAAACCCCTCCTACGAGCAGTACTTC.

This clonotype was recorded at least ten times. The gene calls are TRBV20-1 and TRBJ2-3; 8 nucleotides agree with TRBD2. Unmatched junction bases numbered 9, after V lost 0 bases and J lost 4 bases. The CDR3 length is 16 residues. Germline-derived CDR1 and CDR2 are DFQATT and SNEGSKA (reference sequence). The CDR3 sequence is CSARDFREGQSDTQYF. The CDR3 DNA sequence: TGCAGTGCTAGAGATTTTCGGGAGGGCCAATCAGATACGCAGTATTTT.

Remarks on this clonotype: This may be a read error, as it is one base from a much larger clone. As the CDR3 is not closed by the conserved phenylalanine or tryptophan, this likely results from a read error. The chain uses TRBV7-9 and TRBJ2-3; D remains ambiguous. Germline CDR1 reads SEHNR; CDR2 reads FQNEAQ (reference sequence). The V end was cut by 0 bases, the J end by 0 bases, with 7 bases between. This CDR3 is 15 amino acids long. CDR3 sequence reads: CASSLASPSTDTQYL. In DNA, the CDR3 is TGTGCCAGCAGCTTAGCCTCTCCTAGCACAGATACGCAGTATCTT.

In the case of this clonotype: One junction end does not reproduce the germline sequence, and a read error may be involved. This chain links TRBV11-2 with TRBJ2-3; D gene unclear. Germline values: CDR1 SGHAT, CDR2 FQNNGV. This CDR3 has 13 amino acids. CDR3 loop: CTSSLYPTDTQYF. In nucleotides, the CDR3 is TGTACCAGCAGCTTATACCCGACCGATACGCAGTATTTT.

This clonotype was counted at least ten times. The genes are TRBV20-1 and TRBJ1-1, with D uncertain. Trimming removed 4 bases at V and 0 bases at J, with 12 bases between. This CDR3 is 14 amino acids long. Germline-derived CDR1 and CDR2 are DFQATT and SNEGSKA (reference sequence). For the CDR3, the DNA is TGCAGTGCTACCGGACGCACCCTGAACACTGAAGCTTTCTTT. The encoded protein is CSATGRTLNTEAFF.

The table lists this clonotype with a few counts. The genes are TRBV18 and TRBJ2-4, with a tentative D call TRBD2 (5 bases). The CDR3 is 16 amino acids. V was trimmed by 3 bases and J by 0 bases, leaving 12 bases between them. Germline loops: CDR1 KGHSH, CDR2 LQKENI. The CDR3 region has the DNA TGTGCCAGCTCACCGGAGGTGCTACTAGCCAAAAACATTCAGTACTTC. This codes for CASSPEVLLAKNIQYF.

This clonotype was detected only a few times. V and J are TRBV6-1 and TRBJ1-2; D gene ambiguous. Trimming took 4 bases from V and 8 from J, leaving 8 bases between them. The CDR3 totals 11 residues. The germline gives CDR1 MNHNS, CDR2 SASEGT. CDR3 sequence (DNA): TGTGCCAGCAGTGCCCGACCCGGCTACACCTTC. Translated: CASSARPGYTF.

This clonotype was picked up a small number of times. The J gene is TRBJ2-7, the V gene TRBV28, with 11 bases lining up with TRBD2. The CDR3 spans 16 residues. The V gene's germline CDR1 is MDHEN and CDR2 SYDVKM. V lost 6 bases and J lost 0; bases outside the gene matches: 7. The CDR3 region is CASRNPGLADSYEQYF. In DNA form, the CDR3 reads TGTGCCAGCAGGAACCCGGGACTAGCGGACTCCTACGAGCAGTACTTC.

This rearrangement joins TRBV24-1 to TRBJ2-1; 9 bases are a match to TRBD2. Looked up from germline, CDR1 is KGHDR and CDR2 is SFDVKD. The CDR3 consists of 17 residues. J gave up 4 bases and V 1 base, and 7 bases lay outside the gene matches. CDR3 coding DNA: TGTGCCACCAGTGATTTCGCCCTAGCGGGACAATACAATGAGCAGTTCTTC. This translates into CATSDFALAGQYNEQFF.